A selection of T cell receptor beta chains follows, all from one sample in a study of blood T cell repertoires in COVID-19. Some clones are missing from TCRdb's copy, which holds only in-frame ones; the method was immunoSEQ multiplex PCR. Among about 260,000 clones listed, around 87% were seen once. The sequenced sample was peripheral blood. The source is a woman aged 35 to 49 who had recovered from COVID-19. Each CDR3 is given with its conserved first and last residue. The D gene is left open where the match is weak. A clone size is listed for some rows: how often the clone was seen (once, few, many), or a class if it is expanded.

clone size: once; D gene: NA; J gene: TRBJ1-2; V gene: TRBV29-1; CDR3 protein: CSVGTALTHYGYTF; CDR3 DNA: TGCAGCGTTGGGACAGCTCTAACTCACTATGGCTACACCTTC
clone size: NA; D gene: NA; J gene: TRBJ2-3; V gene: TRBV6-5; CDR3 protein: CASRRGLDTDTQYF; CDR3 DNA: TGTGCCAGCAGGAGGGGGTTAGACACAGATACGCAGTATTTT
clone size: NA; D gene: NA; J gene: TRBJ1-2; V gene: TRBV12-3/TRBV12-4; CDR3 protein: CASSLDWDYGYTF; CDR3 DNA: TGTGCCAGCAGTCTTGACTGGGACTATGGCTACACCTTC
clone size: many; D gene: TRBD1; J gene: TRBJ1-5; V gene: TRBV19; CDR3 protein: CASISGTGNNQPQHF; CDR3 DNA: TGTGCCAGTATTTCCGGGACAGGGAACAATCAGCCCCAGCATTTT
clone size: NA; D gene: NA; J gene: TRBJ2-2; V gene: TRBV30; CDR3 protein: CAWSAGVPGELFF; CDR3 DNA: TGTGCCTGGAGCGCAGGGGTTCCCGGGGAGCTGTTTTTT
clone size: NA; D gene: TRBD1; J gene: TRBJ2-2; V gene: TRBV5-1; CDR3 protein: CASSFGTGNTGELFF; CDR3 DNA: TGCGCCAGCAGCTTCGGGACAGGGAACACCGGGGAGCTGTTTTTT
clone size: NA; D gene: NA; J gene: TRBJ1-1; V gene: TRBV10-3; CDR3 protein: CAISESGGPRGAFF; CDR3 DNA: TGTGCCATCAGTGAGTCGGGGGGACCACGCGGAGCTTTCTTT
clone size: NA; D gene: TRBD2; J gene: TRBJ2-5; V gene: TRBV7-9; CDR3 protein: CASSFGWGGGKETQYF; CDR3 DNA: TGTGCCAGCAGCTTCGGTTGGGGGGGTGGAAAAGAGACCCAGTACTTC
clone size: NA; D gene: NA; J gene: TRBJ2-1; V gene: TRBV7-8; CDR3 protein: CASSSRTGLPRSSYNEQFF; CDR3 DNA: TGTGCCAGCAGCTCCAGGACGGGACTTCCGAGGAGCTCCTACAATGAGCAGTTCTTC
clone size: NA; D gene: TRBD1; J gene: TRBJ1-2; V gene: TRBV7-9; CDR3 protein: CASSSYDRAGGYTF; CDR3 DNA: TGTGCCAGCAGCTCTTACGACAGGGCTGGCGGCTACACCTTC
clone size: once; D gene: TRBD1; J gene: TRBJ2-7; V gene: TRBV19; CDR3 protein: CASSMVYGTAYEQYF; CDR3 DNA: TGTGCCAGTAGTATGGTCTACGGGACAGCCTACGAGCAGTACTTC
clone size: NA; D gene: TRBD1; J gene: TRBJ1-1; V gene: TRBV2; CDR3 protein: CASRQTLTGELNTEAFF; CDR3 DNA: TGTGCCAGCCGCCAGACCTTGACAGGGGAATTGAACACTGAAGCTTTCTTT
clone size: once; D gene: TRBD2; J gene: TRBJ2-1; V gene: TRBV5-1; CDR3 protein: CASSLGLAGAYNEQFF; CDR3 DNA: TGCGCCAGCAGCCTGGGACTAGCGGGGGCATACAATGAGCAGTTCTTC
clone size: NA; D gene: NA; J gene: TRBJ1-1; V gene: TRBV20-1; CDR3 protein: CSASNSKNTEAFF; CDR3 DNA: TGCAGTGCTAGTAATTCCAAGAACACTGAAGCTTTCTTT
clone size: NA; D gene: NA; J gene: TRBJ1-1; V gene: TRBV6-5; CDR3 protein: CATGGSANTEAFF; CDR3 DNA: TGTGCCACGGGAGGTTCGGCGAACACTGAAGCTTTCTTT
clone size: once; D gene: TRBD2; J gene: TRBJ2-3; V gene: TRBV7-8; CDR3 protein: CASSSNPGLAADTQYF; CDR3 DNA: TGTGCCAGCAGCTCGAATCCGGGACTAGCGGCAGATACGCAGTATTTT
clone size: NA; D gene: NA; J gene: TRBJ1-1; V gene: TRBV21-1; CDR3 protein: CASSSQGGTGGGNTEAFF; CDR3 DNA: TGTGCCAGCAGCTCCCAAGGCGGTACAGGGGGCGGGAACACTGAAGCTTTCTTT
clone size: NA; D gene: TRBD1; J gene: TRBJ2-1; V gene: TRBV7-3; CDR3 protein: CASSQGQSYNEQFF; CDR3 DNA: TGTGCCAGCAGCCAGGGACAGTCCTACAATGAGCAGTTCTTC
clone size: few; D gene: TRBD1; J gene: TRBJ1-4; V gene: TRBV27; CDR3 protein: CASSWTGSNEKLFF; CDR3 DNA: TGTGCCAGCAGTTGGACAGGGAGTAATGAAAAACTGTTTTTT
clone size: NA; D gene: TRBD1; J gene: TRBJ2-2; V gene: TRBV4-3; CDR3 protein: CASSPTRGQGTGELFF; CDR3 DNA: TGCGCCAGCAGCCCCACCCGCGGACAGGGGACCGGGGAGCTGTTTTTT
clone size: NA; D gene: NA; J gene: TRBJ1-1; V gene: TRBV13; CDR3 protein: CASSPGRTEAFF; CDR3 DNA: TGTGCCAGCAGTCCCGGTCGAACTGAAGCTTTCTTT
clone size: once; D gene: TRBD2; J gene: TRBJ2-1; V gene: TRBV19; CDR3 protein: CASSIEARGDSDEQFF; CDR3 DNA: TGTGCCAGTAGTATAGAGGCCCGGGGGGATAGTGATGAGCAGTTCTTC
clone size: NA; D gene: TRBD1; J gene: TRBJ1-1; V gene: TRBV25-1; CDR3 protein: CASSEYQGARTEAFF; CDR3 DNA: TGTGCCAGCAGTGAATATCAGGGGGCGCGGACTGAAGCTTTCTTT
clone size: once; D gene: NA; J gene: TRBJ2-3; V gene: TRBV5-6; CDR3 protein: CASSLQEGTDTQYF; CDR3 DNA: TGTGCCAGCAGCTTACAAGAGGGCACAGATACGCAGTATTTT
clone size: NA; D gene: TRBD1; J gene: TRBJ1-6; V gene: TRBV2; CDR3 protein: CASRGGQTYNSPLHF; CDR3 DNA: TGTGCCAGCAGGGGGGGACAGACCTATAATTCACCCCTCCACTTT
clone size: once; D gene: NA; J gene: TRBJ1-6; V gene: TRBV11-3; CDR3 protein: CASSGAQGNSPLHF; CDR3 DNA: TGTGCCAGCAGCGGCGCGCAGGGTAATTCACCCCTCCACTTT
clone size: few; D gene: NA; J gene: TRBJ1-5; V gene: TRBV19; CDR3 protein: CASSTGQKGQPQHF; CDR3 DNA: TGTGCCAGTAGTACAGGACAAAAAGGACAGCCCCAGCATTTT
clone size: NA; D gene: NA; J gene: TRBJ1-1; V gene: TRBV7-2; CDR3 protein: CASSLGGTLNTEAFF; CDR3 DNA: TGTGCCAGCAGCTTAGGGGGGACACTGAACACTGAAGCTTTCTTT
clone size: NA; D gene: NA; J gene: TRBJ1-2; V gene: TRBV5-6; CDR3 protein: CASSLAGGDANYGYTF; CDR3 DNA: TGTGCCAGCAGCTTGGCCGGCGGGGACGCTAACTATGGCTACACCTTC
clone size: NA; D gene: TRBD1; J gene: TRBJ2-2; V gene: TRBV14; CDR3 protein: CASSQEIGQGEGLTGELFF; CDR3 DNA: TGTGCCAGCAGCCAAGAGATCGGACAGGGCGAAGGTCTGACCGGGGAGCTGTTTTTT
clone size: NA; D gene: TRBD1; J gene: TRBJ2-5; V gene: TRBV28; CDR3 protein: CASSETGTGGKTQYF; CDR3 DNA: TGTGCCAGCAGTGAGACCGGGACAGGGGGCAAGACCCAGTACTTC
clone size: NA; D gene: NA; J gene: TRBJ2-7; V gene: TRBV6-5; CDR3 protein: CASSSTGTPTKGYF; CDR3 DNA: TGTGCCAGCAGTTCAACCGGGACACCCACGAAAGGGTACTTC
clone size: once; D gene: NA; J gene: TRBJ2-3; V gene: TRBV3-1/TRBV3-2; CDR3 protein: CASSPGHITDTQYF; CDR3 DNA: TGTGCCAGCAGCCCGGGACATATCACAGATACGCAGTATTTT
clone size: once; D gene: NA; J gene: TRBJ2-5; V gene: TRBV12-5; CDR3 protein: CASGPPGELEETQYF; CDR3 DNA: TGTGCTAGTGGTCCCCCCGGCGAGTTGGAGGAGACCCAGTACTTC
clone size: NA; D gene: TRBD2; J gene: TRBJ2-5; V gene: TRBV15; CDR3 protein: CATSRDLGSGGPQYF; CDR3 DNA: TGTGCCACCAGCAGAGATCTAGGTAGCGGGGGACCCCAGTACTTC
clone size: NA; D gene: NA; J gene: TRBJ2-7; V gene: TRBV18; CDR3 protein: CASSPNQGHSSYEQYF; CDR3 DNA: TGTGCCAGCTCACCAAATCAGGGGCACTCGTCCTACGAGCAGTACTTC
clone size: NA; D gene: NA; J gene: TRBJ1-1; V gene: TRBV11-3; CDR3 protein: CASSQSLREGTEAFF; CDR3 DNA: TGTGCCAGCAGTCAAAGTCTCCGGGAGGGCACTGAAGCTTTCTTT
clone size: NA; D gene: NA; J gene: TRBJ2-3; V gene: TRBV9; CDR3 protein: CASSVAGGRGDTQYF; CDR3 DNA: TGTGCCAGCAGCGTAGCAGGGGGGCGAGGAGATACGCAGTATTTT
clone size: NA; D gene: NA; J gene: TRBJ2-1; V gene: TRBV6-5; CDR3 protein: CASSLHGEVSYNEQFF; CDR3 DNA: TGTGCCAGCAGTTTACATGGGGAGGTCTCCTACAATGAGCAGTTCTTC
clone size: NA; D gene: NA; J gene: TRBJ2-3; V gene: TRBV5-1; CDR3 protein: CASSLVPGSETDTQYF; CDR3 DNA: TGCGCCAGCAGCTTGGTCCCGGGGAGTGAAACAGATACGCAGTATTTT
clone size: NA; D gene: TRBD2; J gene: TRBJ2-5; V gene: TRBV27; CDR3 protein: CASRRLAGAYLQETQYF; CDR3 DNA: TGTGCCAGCAGAAGACTAGCGGGGGCCTACCTCCAAGAGACCCAGTACTTC
clone size: NA; D gene: TRBD1; J gene: TRBJ2-5; V gene: TRBV5-1; CDR3 protein: CASSPQGAQETQYF; CDR3 DNA: TGCGCCAGCAGCCCACAGGGGGCCCAAGAGACCCAGTACTTC
clone size: once; D gene: NA; J gene: TRBJ2-3; V gene: TRBV4-1; CDR3 protein: CASSQPGTSTDTQYF; CDR3 DNA: TGCGCCAGCAGCCAACCGGGTACAAGCACAGATACGCAGTATTTT
clone size: NA; D gene: TRBD1; J gene: TRBJ2-7; V gene: TRBV5-1; CDR3 protein: CASSLGQGAYEQYF; CDR3 DNA: TGCGCCAGCAGCTTGGGACAGGGGGCTTACGAGCAGTACTTC
clone size: NA; D gene: NA; J gene: TRBJ1-2; V gene: TRBV5-4; CDR3 protein: CASRPDPEPGGYTF; CDR3 DNA: TGTGCCAGCAGACCCGACCCCGAACCAGGCGGCTACACCTTC
clone size: NA; D gene: NA; J gene: TRBJ1-2; V gene: TRBV7-2; CDR3 protein: CASSLVWAMGGYTF; CDR3 DNA: TGTGCCAGCAGCTTAGTGTGGGCGATGGGTGGCTACACCTTC
clone size: NA; D gene: NA; J gene: TRBJ1-2; V gene: TRBV3-1/TRBV3-2; CDR3 protein: CASSTGYYGYTF; CDR3 DNA: TGTGCCAGCAGCACAGGGTACTATGGCTACACCTTC
clone size: NA; D gene: TRBD1; J gene: TRBJ2-7; V gene: TRBV24-1; CDR3 protein: CATRDRVFHEQYF; CDR3 DNA: TGTGCCACCAGGGACAGGGTGTTCCACGAGCAGTACTTC
clone size: NA; D gene: TRBD1; J gene: TRBJ2-1; V gene: TRBV5-1; CDR3 protein: CASSFLDRRNEQFF; CDR3 DNA: TGCGCCAGCAGCTTTTTGGACAGGAGGAATGAGCAGTTCTTC
clone size: NA; D gene: TRBD1; J gene: TRBJ1-4; V gene: TRBV18; CDR3 protein: CASSRSTGTGEKLFF; CDR3 DNA: TGTGCCAGCTCACGGTCGACAGGGACGGGTGAAAAACTGTTTTTT
clone size: NA; D gene: TRBD2; J gene: TRBJ2-3; V gene: TRBV5-1; CDR3 protein: CASSSGTSGGGTDTQYF; CDR3 DNA: TGCGCCAGCAGCAGTGGGACTAGCGGGGGTGGCACAGATACGCAGTATTTT
clone size: NA; D gene: NA; J gene: TRBJ1-4; V gene: TRBV27; CDR3 protein: CASRAGTQLSWATNEKLFF; CDR3 DNA: TGTGCCAGCAGAGCCGGGACACAACTAAGTTGGGCAACTAATGAAAAACTGTTTTTT
clone size: NA; D gene: TRBD1; J gene: TRBJ1-5; V gene: TRBV5-5; CDR3 protein: CASSFGTALLPQHF; CDR3 DNA: TGTGCCAGCAGCTTTGGGACAGCTCTGTTGCCCCAGCATTTT
clone size: NA; D gene: TRBD1; J gene: TRBJ1-2; V gene: TRBV7-9; CDR3 protein: CASSLGEDRNHGYTF; CDR3 DNA: TGTGCCAGCAGCCTAGGAGAGGACAGGAACCATGGCTACACCTTC
clone size: NA; D gene: NA; J gene: TRBJ2-7; V gene: TRBV20-1; CDR3 protein: CSARKTYEQYF; CDR3 DNA: TGCAGTGCGCGCAAAACCTACGAGCAGTACTTC